This record covers a single T cell receptor beta chain. The data originate from a study of blood T cell repertoires in COVID-19. Across the whole study: Both acute and convalescent COVID-19 samples were obtained from the United States, Italy and Spain. T cells, B-cell-depleted T cells, or PBMCs supplied cDNA or gDNA.

This CDR3 is built from 16 residues. The ends were cut back, 1 base at V and 2 bases at J, with 11 bases in the middle. Germline CDR1 is SGHVS and CDR2 is FQNEAQ. Per the original methods: Reference gene primer amplification gave estimated nucleated cell counts. Clones were sequenced by immunoSEQ multiplex PCR, and TCRdb holds only the in-frame ones, with some missing. From that table come the V and J calls and clone size; the DNA was used to work out D and trimming. Among 200,000 or so clones listed, 60% to 85% were seen once. The chain recombines TRBV7-8 with TRBJ2-2; D possibly corresponds to TRBD2 (5 bases). The specimen sequenced was peripheral blood. The origin of this receptor is a man aged 55 to 69 with active or convalescent COVID-19. The CDR3 reads CASSLVPGVNTGELFF. In DNA, the CDR3 is TGTGCCAGCAGCTTAGTTCCCGGGGTAAACACCGGGGAGCTGTTTTTT.